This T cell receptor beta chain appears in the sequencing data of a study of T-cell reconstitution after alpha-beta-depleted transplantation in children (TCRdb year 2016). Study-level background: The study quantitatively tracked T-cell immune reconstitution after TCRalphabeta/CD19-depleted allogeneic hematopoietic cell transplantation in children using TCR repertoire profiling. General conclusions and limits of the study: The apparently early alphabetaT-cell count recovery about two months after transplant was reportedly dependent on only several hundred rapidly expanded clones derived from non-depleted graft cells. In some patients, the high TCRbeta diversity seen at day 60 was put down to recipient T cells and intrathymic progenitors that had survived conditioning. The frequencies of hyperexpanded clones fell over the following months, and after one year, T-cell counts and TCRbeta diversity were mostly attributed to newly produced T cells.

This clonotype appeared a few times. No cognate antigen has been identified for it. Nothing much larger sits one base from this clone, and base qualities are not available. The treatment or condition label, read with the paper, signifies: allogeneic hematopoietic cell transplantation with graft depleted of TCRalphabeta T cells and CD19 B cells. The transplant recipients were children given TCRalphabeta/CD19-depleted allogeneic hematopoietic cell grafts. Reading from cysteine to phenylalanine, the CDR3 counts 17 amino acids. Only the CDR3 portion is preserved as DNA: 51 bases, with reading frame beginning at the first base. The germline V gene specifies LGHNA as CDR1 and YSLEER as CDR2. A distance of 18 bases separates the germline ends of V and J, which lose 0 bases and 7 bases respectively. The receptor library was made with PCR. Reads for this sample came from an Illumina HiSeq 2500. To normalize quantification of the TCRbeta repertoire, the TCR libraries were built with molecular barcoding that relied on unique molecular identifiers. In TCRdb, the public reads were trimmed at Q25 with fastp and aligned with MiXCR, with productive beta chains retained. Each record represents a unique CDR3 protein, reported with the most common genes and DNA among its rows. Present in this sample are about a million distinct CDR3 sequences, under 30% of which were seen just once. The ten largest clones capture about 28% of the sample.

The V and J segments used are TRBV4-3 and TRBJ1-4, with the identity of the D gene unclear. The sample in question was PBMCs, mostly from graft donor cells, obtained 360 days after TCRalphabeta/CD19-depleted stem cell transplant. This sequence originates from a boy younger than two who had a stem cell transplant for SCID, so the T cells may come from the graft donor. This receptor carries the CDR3 CASSQDLPSVAIEKLFF. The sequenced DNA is TGCGCCAGCAGCCAAGATTTGCCGTCAGTAGCAATTGAAAAACTGTTTTTT.